A single sample is the source of the 10 T cell receptor beta chains below, sequenced in a study of immune heterogeneity within non-small cell lung tumors. Genomic DNA from bulk tumor acted as the template, and 600 ng was loaded per sample. Several biopsies were collected from each primary tumor during surgery. They were spaced as far apart as possible within the tumor mass. Curative surgery was performed on patients who had untreated, newly diagnosed non-small cell lung cancer. Multiplex PCR (32 V and 13 J primers) was used to amplify the TCR beta CDR3. TCRdb reanalysed the multiplex PCR reads using MiXCR and keeps one entry per CDR3 protein. This table has 10,000 to 15,000 distinct CDR3 sequences, about 23% appearing once. What was sequenced was lung tumor tissue. These receptors were obtained from a man aged 50 to 60 with non-small cell lung cancer.

Judged by abundance, this clonotype is large. The chain joins TRBV13 to TRBJ1-1; weak D call: TRBD1 (6 bases). The CDR3 has 16 residues. Germline values: CDR1 PRHDT, CDR2 FYEKMQ (reference sequence). V lost 5 bases and J lost 0, with 16 bases in between. The CDR3 sequence is CASSPLPTGLNTEAFF. In DNA, the CDR3 is TGTGCCAGCAGCCCCTTACCGACAGGACTGAACACTGAAGCTTTCTTT.

A word on this clonotype: This may be a read error: a much more frequent sequence differs by one nucleotide. V usage is TRBV7-2 and J usage is TRBJ2-2, with D unclear. The CDR3 is 13 residues long. The germline V gene has CDR1 SGHTA and CDR2 FQGNSA. The V end lost 2 bases, the J end lost 7 bases, and 8 bases lay between the germline ends. DNA of the CDR3: TGTGCCAGCAGCTTATATGACAACGGGGAGCTGTTTTTT. This codes for CASSLYDNGELFF.

This clonotype is categorized as medium-sized. Mismatch with germline at one junction end may stem from a read error. V and J are TRBV2 and TRBJ1-2; 10 nucleotides align to TRBD1. The CDR3 extends over 15 amino acids. Germline V gene lookup returns CDR1 SNHLY and CDR2 FYNNEI. The CDR3 region is CASIRKPRQGAIFPF. The CDR3 region has the DNA TGTGCCAGCATACGAAAGCCTAGACAGGGGGCGATTTTCCCCTTC.

This clonotype was picked up many times. The CDR3 reads CASSDPSGSANNEQFF. CDR3 nucleotide sequence: TGTGCCAGCAGTGACCCCAGCGGGAGCGCAAACAATGAGCAGTTCTTC. The chain recombines TRBV2 with TRBJ2-1; TRBD2 matches 8 bases. The germline CDR1 and CDR2 sequences are SNHLY and FYNNEI. This CDR3 spans 16 amino acids. V gave up 3 bases and J gave up 5 bases; unmatched junction bases: 9.

Regarding this clonotype: This sequence may be a read error, since a much larger clone differs from it by one base. No conserved phenylalanine or tryptophan is present at the end of the CDR3, so a read error is the likely explanation. The chain couples TRBV3-1 to TRBJ1-3; 7 bases are a match to TRBD1. The CDR3 is 13 amino acids. CDR1 LGHDT and CDR2 YNNKEL come from the germline V gene (reference sequence). J lost 5 bases, V lost 7 bases, and 5 bases had no gene match. CDR3 DNA: TGTGCCAGCACGGAACAGGGGAGAAACACCATATATTTA. It codes for CASTEQGRNTIYL.

Notes on this clonotype: A much larger clone sits a single nucleotide away, making a read error possible. The rearrangement uses TRBV6-5 and TRBJ2-2, with 8 bases aligning to TRBD2. The V segment lost 2 bases and the J segment 7 bases; nucleotides outside the gene matches: 6. Germline CDR1 MNHEY, CDR2 SVGAGI. The CDR3 has 15 residues. Written as DNA, the CDR3 is TGTGCCAGCAGTTACCGGGGGGGGAGTGGCGGGGAGCTGTTTTTT. This codes for CASSYRGGSGGELFF.

This clonotype showed up many times. This chain connects TRBV14 to TRBJ2-7; D possibly matches TRBD1 or TRBD2 (6 bases each). V was clipped by 4 bases and J by 3 bases, with 16 bases between them. Germline V gene data show CDR1 as SGHDN and CDR2 as FVKESK. This CDR3 is 15 amino acids long. CDR3 sequence reads: CASSRERGAVYEQYF. CDR3 DNA sequence: TGTGCCAGCAGCCGAGAAAGGGGGGCAGTCTACGAGCAGTACTTC.

This clonotype was recorded many times. The gene calls are TRBV6-5 and TRBJ1-1, with D hard to call. The V gene lost 0 bases and the J gene lost 3 bases, with 5 bases spanning the gap. This CDR3 comprises 13 residues. Germline CDR1 and CDR2: MNHEY and SVGAGI. The CDR3 DNA reads as TGTGCCAGCAGTTACTCGCGGGACACTGAAGCTTTCTTT. This sequence encodes CASSYSRDTEAFF.

Sample share makes this clonotype medium-sized (0.01 to 0.1%). The CDR3 DNA is TGTGCCAGCAGTTACGGCTACGAGCAGTACTTC. This encodes CASSYGYEQYF. J is TRBJ2-7 and V is TRBV12-3 or TRBV12-4; D is uncertain. Trimming shortened V by 4 bases and J by 3 bases, and 4 bases separated the two germline ends. The CDR3 is made up of 11 amino acids.

This clonotype was found many times. CDR3 in amino acids: CASCPGQGDTGELFF. Written as DNA, the CDR3 is TGCGCCAGCTGCCCGGGACAGGGTGACACCGGGGAGCTGTTTTTT. This chain links TRBV5-1 with TRBJ2-2; 9 positions match TRBD1. The CDR3 totals 15 residues. Germline CDR1 is SGHRS and CDR2 is YFSETQ. The junction had 7 bases not matched to a gene; V was cut back by 7 bases and J by 3 bases. The full variable domain, in which reference TRBV5-1 and TRBJ2-2 provide the parts outside the CDR3, is KAGVTQTPRYLIKTRGQQVTLSCSPISGHRSVSWYQQTPGQGLQFLFEYFSETQRNKGNFPGRFSGRQFSNSRSEMNVSTLELGDSALYLCASCPGQGDTGELFFGEGSRLTVL.